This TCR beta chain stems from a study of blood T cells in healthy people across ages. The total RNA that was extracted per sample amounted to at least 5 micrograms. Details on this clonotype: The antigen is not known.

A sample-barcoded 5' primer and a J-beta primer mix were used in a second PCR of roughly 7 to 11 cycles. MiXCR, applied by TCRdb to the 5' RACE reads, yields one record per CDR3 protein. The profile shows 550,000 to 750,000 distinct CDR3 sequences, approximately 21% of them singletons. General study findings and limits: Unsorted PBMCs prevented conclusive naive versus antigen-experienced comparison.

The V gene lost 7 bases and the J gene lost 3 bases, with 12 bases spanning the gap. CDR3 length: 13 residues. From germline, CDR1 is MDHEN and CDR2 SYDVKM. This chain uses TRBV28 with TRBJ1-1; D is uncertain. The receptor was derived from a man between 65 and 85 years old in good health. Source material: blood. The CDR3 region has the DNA TGTGCCAGCACCGGGCGGACCTACACTGAAGCTTTCTTT. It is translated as CASTGRTYTEAFF. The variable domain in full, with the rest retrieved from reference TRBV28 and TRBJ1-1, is DVKVTQSSRYLVKRTGEKVFLECVQDMDHENMFWYRQDPGLGLRLIYFSYDVKMKEKGDIPEGYSVSREKKERFSLILESASTNQTSMYLCASTGRTYTEAFFGQGTRLTVV.